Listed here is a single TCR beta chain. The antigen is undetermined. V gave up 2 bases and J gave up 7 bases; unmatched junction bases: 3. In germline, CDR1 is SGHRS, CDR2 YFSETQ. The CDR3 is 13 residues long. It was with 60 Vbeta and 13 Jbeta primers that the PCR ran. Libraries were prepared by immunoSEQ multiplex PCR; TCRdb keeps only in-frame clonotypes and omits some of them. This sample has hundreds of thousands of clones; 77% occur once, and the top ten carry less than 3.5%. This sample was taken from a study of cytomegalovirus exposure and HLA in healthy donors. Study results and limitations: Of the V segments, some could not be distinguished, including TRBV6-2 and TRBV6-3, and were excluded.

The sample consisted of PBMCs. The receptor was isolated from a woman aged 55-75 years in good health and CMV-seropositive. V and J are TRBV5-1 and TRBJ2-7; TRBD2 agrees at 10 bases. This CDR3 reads CASSLASGREQYF. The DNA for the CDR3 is TGCGCCAGCAGCTTAGCTAGCGGGAGAGAGCAGTACTTC.